What follows are 7 T cell receptor beta chains derived from one specimen sequenced in a study of identical twins. From the 5' RACE reads, TCRdb called clonotypes with MiXCR, one entry per CDR3 protein. This sample has just under 550,000 distinct CDR3 sequences, with 12% to 15% found just once. In addition, the sample was reused for a study of yellow fever vaccine responses in identical twins.

The sample comprised CD4+ T cells sorted from blood. The source of these receptors is a woman between 18 and 30 years old in good health.

The chain links TRBV18 to TRBJ1-2; 7 bases match TRBD1. Per germline, CDR1 KGHSH and CDR2 LQKENI. CDR3 size: 17 residues. Unmatched junction bases numbered 13, after V lost 5 bases and J lost 1 base. The CDR3 sequence is CASSTGAGAHVNYGYTF. In DNA, the CDR3 is TGTGCCAGCTCAACAGGGGCAGGAGCCCATGTTAACTATGGCTACACCTTC. The full variable domain, in which reference TRBV18 and TRBJ1-2 provide the parts outside the CDR3, is NAGVMQNPRHLVRRRGQEARLRCSPMKGHSHVYWYRQLPEEGLKFMVYLQKENIIDESGMPKERFSAEFPKEGPSILRIQQVVRGDSAAYFCASSTGAGAHVNYGYTFGSGTRLTVV.

J is TRBJ2-7 and V is TRBV25-1, with 10 bases that match TRBD1. Looked up from germline, CDR1 is MGHDK and CDR2 is SYGVNS. The CDR3 sequence is 14 residues long. V was pared by 2 bases and J by 3 bases, with 1 base of the junction left unmatched. CDR3 residues: CASSERTGGYEQYF. As DNA, the CDR3 is TGTGCCAGCAGTGAAAGGACAGGGGGCTACGAGCAGTACTTC.

The rearrangement joins TRBV7-9 to TRBJ1-2, with no clear D. Germline V gene sequence: CDR1 SEHNR, CDR2 FQNEAQ (reference sequence). Trimming shortened V by 5 bases and J by 7 bases, and 11 bases separated the two germline ends. CDR3 length: 12 residues. CDR3 DNA: TGTGCCAGCAGCATTGGGGAGGTTGGCTACACCTTC. This encodes CASSIGEVGYTF.

This clonotype showed up just a few times. The V and J genes are TRBV24-1 and TRBJ1-4; a weak D match, TRBD1 (5 bases). The CDR3 totals 15 residues. V was cut by 4 bases and J by 7 bases, with 15 bases left in between. CDR1 and CDR2 from the germline V gene are KGHDR and SFDVKD. Here the CDR3 reads CATSETGTAAEKLFF. The CDR3 coding sequence is TGTGCCACCAGTGAAACCGGGACGGCAGCTGAAAAACTGTTTTTT.

This clonotype was detected only a few times. CDR3: CASTLRGPYGYTF. The CDR3 nucleotides are TGTGCCAGCACCCTCAGGGGGCCCTATGGCTACACCTTC. This sequence joins TRBV12-3 or TRBV12-4 and TRBJ1-2; 8 bases line up with TRBD1. CDR3 length equals 13 residues. V lost 7 bases, J lost 4 bases, and 5 bases stayed unmatched.

The table lists this clonotype with a few counts. V usage is TRBV27 and J usage is TRBJ2-7, with 9 bases fitting TRBD1. Losses at the gene ends were 8 bases for V and 1 base for J; bases not matched to a gene: 6. Germline-derived CDR1 and CDR2 are MNHEY and SMNVEV (reference sequence). This CDR3 contains 14 residues. The CDR3 spells CASGRGQGSYEQYF. The CDR3, as DNA: TGTGCCAGCGGGAGAGGACAGGGGTCCTACGAGCAGTACTTC.

This clonotype showed up just a few times. This chain uses TRBV6-1 with TRBJ1-4; D gene uncertain. Trimming took 1 base from V and 6 from J, leaving 6 bases between them. Germline V lookup: CDR1 MNHNS, CDR2 SASEGT. The CDR3 totals 13 residues. DNA for the CDR3: TGTGCCAGCAGTGAAGTGTGGGATGAAAAACTGTTTTTT. Its translation is CASSEVWDEKLFF.